These 19 T cell receptor beta chains share one sample of origin, sequenced in a study of OX40 agonist ivuxolimab in advanced cancers. Profiled with immunoSEQ multiplex PCR; TCRdb holds only in-frame clones, not every one. This table holds tens of thousands of clones, roughly nine tenths found once. Material: CD4+ or CD8+ T cells sorted from blood, obtained in a trial of the OX40 agonist ivuxolimab. These receptors all come from an adult with an advanced solid tumor such as melanoma, head and neck, liver or kidney cancer.

The V call is TRBV28, the J call TRBJ2-2, with D hard to call. CDR1 is MDHEN, CDR2 SYDVKM, per germline. V lost 2 bases to trimming and J lost 6 bases, with 13 bases between them. The CDR3 totals 15 residues. The CDR3 region has the DNA TGTGCCAGCAGTTTAGGGGTAGGGCTGGCCGGGGAGCTGTTTTTT. Protein product: CASSLGVGLAGELFF.

This chain links TRBV14 with TRBJ2-3; TRBD2 matches at 11 bases. With 3 bases clipped from V and 4 bases from J, the junction kept 6 bases outside the gene matches. CDR1 SGHDN and CDR2 FVKESK come from the germline V gene. The length of the CDR3 is 16 residues. Here the CDR3 DNA reads TGTGCCAGCAGCCATTTGCTAGCGGGAGGACCAGATACGCAGTATTTT. Translation gives CASSHLLAGGPDTQYF. The variable domain in full, completed from reference TRBV14 and TRBJ2-3, reads EAGVTQFPSHSVIEKGQTVTLRCDPISGHDNLYWYRRVMGKEIKFLLHFVKESKQDESGMPNNRFLAERTGGTYSTLKVQPAELEDSGVYFCASSHLLAGGPDTQYFGPGTRLTVL.

The V gene is TRBV18, the J gene TRBJ1-2, with D tentatively TRBD1 (6 bases). Trimming left V 3 bases short and J 8 bases short, with 13 bases between. There are 13 residues in the CDR3. The V gene's germline CDR1 is KGHSH and CDR2 LQKENI. The CDR3 nucleotides read TGTGCCAGCTCACCCTCACAGGGAGAAGGCTACACCTTC. Its protein product is CASSPSQGEGYTF.

V is TRBV28 and J is TRBJ2-2; TRBD2 matches at 14 bases. Germline CDR1 is MDHEN and CDR2 is SYDVKM. The V segment lost 6 bases and the J segment 8 bases; nucleotides outside the gene matches: 11. This CDR3 is built from 17 residues. The CDR3 spells CASSPSGTSGRRGELFF. The CDR3 DNA reads TGTGCCAGCAGCCCGAGCGGGACTAGCGGGAGAAGGGGGGAGCTGTTTTTT.

The chain links TRBV19 to TRBJ2-3, with a tentative D call TRBD1 (6 bases). V gave up 5 bases and J gave up 7 bases, with 16 bases separating them. There are 14 residues in the CDR3. Germline values: CDR1 LNHDA, CDR2 SQIVND (reference sequence). The CDR3 nucleotides are TGTGCCAGTAGTTTACAGGGCACTGATAATACGCAGTATTTT. Amino acids: CASSLQGTDNTQYF.

This clone has just one count. The genes are TRBV10-3 and TRBJ1-1; unclear D gene. This CDR3 comprises 13 residues. The germline V gene has CDR1 ENHRY and CDR2 SYGVKD. Trimming took 7 bases from V and 0 from J, leaving 9 bases between them. CDR3 DNA: TGTGCCATCAAAGGACCTCTGAACACTGAAGCTTTCTTT. Translated, it gives CAIKGPLNTEAFF.

This chain links TRBV30 with TRBJ1-2; D unclear. Trimming took 7 bases from V and 11 from J, leaving 17 bases between them. The CDR3 totals 11 residues. Looked up from germline, CDR1 is GTSNPN and CDR2 is SVGIG (reference sequence). CDR3 loop: CAFSRDLGYTF. CDR3 bases: TGTGCCTTTTCCCGGGATCTAGGATACACCTTC. The full variable domain, completed using reference TRBV30 and TRBJ1-2, is SQTIHQWPATLVQPVGSPLSLECTVEGTSNPNLYWYRQAAGRGLQLLFYSVGIGQISSEVPQNLSASRPQDRQFILSSKKLLLSDSGFYLCAFSRDLGYTFGSGTRLTVV.

The chain uses TRBV5-4 and TRBJ2-3, with 8 bases identical to TRBD2. This CDR3 spans 14 amino acids. After removal of 3 bases from V and 6 bases from J, the junction contained 6 bases not matched to a gene. The V gene's germline CDR1 is SGHNT and CDR2 YYREEE (reference sequence). CDR3 in amino acids: CASSSSGLADTQYF. In nucleotides, the CDR3 is TGTGCCAGCAGCTCTTCCGGACTAGCTGATACGCAGTATTTT.

The chain employs TRBV7-3 and TRBJ2-1, with 12 bases lining up with TRBD2. The CDR3 has 17 residues. Looked up from germline, CDR1 is SGHTA and CDR2 is FQGTGA. Losses at the gene ends were 0 bases for V and 7 bases for J; bases not matched to a gene: 7. The CDR3 here is CASSLTSTSGRNNEQFF. The CDR3, as DNA: TGTGCCAGCAGCTTAACGTCCACTAGCGGGAGGAATAATGAGCAGTTCTTC. The whole variable domain, remainder taken from reference TRBV7-3 and TRBJ2-1, is GAGVSQTPSNKVTEKGKYVELRCDPISGHTALYWYRQSLGQGPEFLIYFQGTGAADDSGLPNDRFFAVRPEGSVSTLKIQRTERGDSAVYLCASSLTSTSGRNNEQFFGPGTRLTVL.

In the case of this clone: An end of the junction differs from the germline gene, which may be a read error. The J gene is TRBJ2-5, the V gene TRBV10-3; TRBD1 might be the D (7 bases). The CDR3 is 15 amino acids. Germline lookup yields CDR1 ENHRY and CDR2 SYGVKD. The CDR3 sequence is CAISESRGAEETQYF. CDR3 coding DNA: TGTGCCATCAGCGAGTCCAGGGGGGCGGAGGAGACCCAGTACTTC.

The gene calls are TRBV9 and TRBJ1-1; TRBD1 matches 8 bases. There are 14 residues in the CDR3. The V gene's germline CDR1 is SGDLS and CDR2 YYNGEE. Trimming at V came to 0 bases and at J to 11 bases, leaving 9 bases not matched to a gene. The CDR3 loop is CASSVVDQGADAFF. CDR3 bases: TGTGCCAGCAGCGTAGTGGATCAGGGGGCCGATGCTTTCTTT.

The rearrangement uses TRBV5-1 and TRBJ2-3, with D maybe TRBD2 (6 bases). The CDR3 contains 14 residues. Trimming shortened V by 6 bases and J by 2 bases, and 13 bases separated the two germline ends. Germline loops: CDR1 SGHRS, CDR2 YFSETQ. This CDR3 reads CASTRGTYTDTQYF. The CDR3 DNA is TGCGCCAGCACCCGGGGGACTTACACAGATACGCAGTATTTT.

V and J are TRBV19 and TRBJ2-2, with 10 bases fitting TRBD2. In germline, CDR1 is LNHDA, CDR2 SQIVND (reference sequence). This CDR3 has 17 residues. The junction had 9 bases not matched to a gene; V was cut back by 5 bases and J by 3 bases. CDR3 DNA: TGTGCCAGTAGTTTAGCTAGCGGGAGACAATACACCGGGGAGCTGTTTTTT. It translates to CASSLASGRQYTGELFF.

This clone was counted once. This rearrangement joins TRBV5-1 to TRBJ2-1; a possible D gene is TRBD2 (5 bases). This CDR3 spans 14 amino acids. The germline V gene has CDR1 SGHRS and CDR2 YFSETQ. V dropped 2 bases and J dropped 5 bases, with 11 bases sitting between them. CDR3 DNA: TGCGCCAGCAGCTTTGAATTGGAGGACAATGAGCAGTTCTTC. It specifies CASSFELEDNEQFF.

This clone has more than one count but fewer than ten. V usage is TRBV10-3 and J usage is TRBJ2-3; D unclear. Between the trimmed V and J ends, which lost 2 bases and 6 bases, there was a span of 6 bases. Per germline, CDR1 ENHRY and CDR2 SYGVKD. The CDR3 runs to 12 residues. Written as DNA, the CDR3 is TGTGCCATCAGTGAGGAGGCGGATACGCAGTATTTT. It specifies CAISEEADTQYF.

This chain uses TRBV7-3 with TRBJ1-1; 9 bases are shared with TRBD1. Per germline, CDR1 SGHTA and CDR2 FQGTGA. The length of the CDR3 is 13 residues. V was pared by 5 bases and J by 5 bases, with 3 bases of the junction left unmatched. The CDR3 spells CASSGQGRTEAFF. The DNA for the CDR3 is TGTGCCAGCAGCGGACAGGGGAGGACTGAAGCTTTCTTT.

This clone was seen more than once but under ten times. The chain recombines TRBV5-1 with TRBJ2-1; D uncertain. Trimming stripped 0 bases from V and 6 bases from J, with 7 bases between. The CDR3 extends over 13 amino acids. In germline, CDR1 is SGHRS, CDR2 YFSETQ. The CDR3 here is CASSLDLSNEQFF. CDR3 sequence (DNA): TGCGCCAGCAGCTTGGACTTAAGCAATGAGCAGTTCTTC. Together with reference TRBV5-1 and TRBJ2-1, the CDR3 gives the full variable domain: KAGVTQTPRYLIKTRGQQVTLSCSPISGHRSVSWYQQTPGQGLQFLFEYFSETQRNKGNFPGRFSGRQFSNSRSEMNVSTLELGDSALYLCASSLDLSNEQFFGPGTRLTVL.

The chain couples TRBV5-1 to TRBJ2-5; 10 bases align to TRBD1. The CDR3 contains 15 residues. V was clipped by 3 bases and J by 5 bases; unmatched bases: 7. The germline gives CDR1 SGHRS, CDR2 YFSETQ. CDR3 coding DNA: TGCGCCAGCAGCTCCGGGACAGGGGATTTGGAGACCCAGTACTTC. Encoded protein: CASSSGTGDLETQYF.

V is TRBV28 and J is TRBJ2-5; 12 bases map to TRBD1. The CDR3 consists of 18 residues. CDR1 and CDR2 (germline): MDHEN, SYDVKM. The V gene end was trimmed by 5 bases and the J gene end by 4 bases; junction bases not matched to a gene: 14. The CDR3 here is CASSVLGGQGAWIETQYF. In DNA, the CDR3 is TGTGCCAGCAGTGTTTTAGGGGGACAGGGGGCGTGGATAGAGACCCAGTACTTC.